Following are 16 T cell receptor beta chains from one sample sequenced in a study of CD4 T cells in relation to SARS-CoV-2 and coronaviruses. These receptors lack a known antigen. Before the COVID-19 pandemic, during about 2011-2019, CD4+ T cells were taken from unexposed donors. CD4+ T cells were isolated from the cells after less than 13 days of culture. Profiling relied on immunoSEQ multiplex PCR, and the TCRdb table lists in-frame clones only, not all of them. The sample includes some 11,000 clones, over 65% of them seen just once. Sequenced: CD4+ T cells from PBMCs, cultured in vitro. These receptors were obtained from a human donor in good health.

This chain connects TRBV6-2 or TRBV6-3 to TRBJ2-1; TRBD1 might be the D (5 bases). This CDR3 is built from 16 residues. Germline CDR1 MNHEY, CDR2 SVGEGT. V lost 1 base and J lost 2, with 12 bases in between. CDR3 bases: TGTGCCAGCAGTTACTGGGGCGGAAGAACCTACAATGAGCAGTTCTTC. It yields the protein CASSYWGGRTYNEQFF.

The CDR3 is CASSVRGAGYNEQFF. For the CDR3, the DNA is TGTGCCAGCAGCGTACGGGGGGCAGGCTACAATGAGCAGTTCTTC. The chain is built from TRBV11-3 and TRBJ2-1; TRBD2 might be the D (7 bases). Looked up from germline, CDR1 is SGHNT and CDR2 is YENEEA. The CDR3 spans 15 residues. Trimming stripped 5 bases from V and 3 bases from J, with 14 bases between.

V and J are TRBV6-5 and TRBJ1-2, with 7 bases matching TRBD1. Germline-derived CDR1 and CDR2 are MNHEY and SVGAGI. J lost 8 bases, V lost 0 bases, and 6 bases had no gene match. The CDR3 extends over 14 amino acids. CDR3 amino acids: CASSYSTGVRGYTF. The CDR3 DNA follows: TGTGCCAGCAGTTACTCAACAGGGGTACGGGGCTACACCTTC.

This chain connects TRBV7-9 to TRBJ2-7, with 9 bases aligning to TRBD1. This CDR3 is 15 amino acids long. The trim removed 2 bases at V and 3 bases at J, leaving 5 bases unmatched. The germline V gene encodes CDR1 SEHNR and CDR2 FQNEAQ (reference sequence). CDR3 nucleotide sequence: TGTGCCAGCAGCTTATTTCCGGACAGGGGCTACGAGCAGTACTTC. Translated: CASSLFPDRGYEQYF.

The V call is TRBV18, the J call TRBJ2-3, with 9 bases matching TRBD1. The CDR3 consists of 17 residues. The V gene end was trimmed by 6 bases and the J gene end by 6 bases; junction bases not matched to a gene: 16. CDR1 is KGHSH, CDR2 LQKENI, per germline. The CDR3 sequence is CASSLEQGAQAPDTQYF. As DNA, the CDR3 is TGTGCCAGCTCCCTCGAACAGGGGGCGCAGGCACCCGATACGCAGTATTTT.

This clone appeared a single time. The rearrangement links TRBV2 to TRBJ2-5; 11 bases align to TRBD2. Trimming at V came to 4 bases and at J to 5 bases, leaving 9 bases not matched to a gene. This CDR3 has 16 residues. Germline V gene lookup returns CDR1 SNHLY and CDR2 FYNNEI. The CDR3 region is CASSGLAGGLGETQYF. For the CDR3, the DNA is TGTGCCAGCAGTGGGCTAGCGGGGGGACTTGGGGAGACCCAGTACTTC.

This chain joins TRBV7-2 and TRBJ1-2, with 8 bases that match TRBD1. Trimming took 1 base from V and 4 from J; bases not matched to a gene: 5. The CDR3 is 15 residues long. The germline V gene has CDR1 SGHTA and CDR2 FQGNSA. The CDR3 is CASSLGDRRAYGYTF. The CDR3 DNA sequence: TGTGCCAGCAGCTTAGGGGACAGGCGGGCCTATGGCTACACCTTC.

The chain links TRBV29-1 to TRBJ2-7; a weak D match, TRBD2 (6 bases). V lost 4 bases and J lost 4, with 14 bases in between. This CDR3 has 13 amino acids. Germline-derived CDR1 and CDR2 are SQVTM and ANQGSEA. The CDR3 here is CSVVSEGKYEQYF. In DNA form, the CDR3 reads TGCAGCGTTGTTTCGGAGGGGAAGTACGAGCAGTACTTC.

This chain connects TRBV7-2 to TRBJ1-3; a weak D match, TRBD1 (6 bases). V was pared by 0 bases and J by 4 bases, with 16 bases between. Germline assignment: CDR1 SGHTA and CDR2 FQGNSA. This CDR3 contains 17 residues. The CDR3 is CASSLAFRGRPGNTIYF. The DNA for the CDR3 is TGTGCCAGCAGCTTAGCTTTTAGGGGGAGGCCAGGAAACACCATATATTTT. The whole variable domain, filled in from reference TRBV7-2 and TRBJ1-3, reads GAGVSQSPSNKVTEKGKDVELRCDPISGHTALYWYRQSLGQGLEFLIYFQGNSAPDKSGLPSDRFSAERTGGSVSTLTIQRTQQEDSAVYLCASSLAFRGRPGNTIYFGEGSWLTVV.

The chain links TRBV6-2 or TRBV6-3 to TRBJ1-5; D gene unclear. With 6 bases removed from V and 7 bases from J, the gap between germline ends came to 10 bases. The germline CDR1 and CDR2 sequences are MNHEY and SVGEGT. The CDR3 sequence is 12 residues long. This CDR3 is CASSETYQPQHF. DNA of the CDR3: TGTGCCAGCAGCGAAACATACCAGCCCCAGCATTTT.

This chain uses TRBV3-1 (or the pseudogene TRBV3-2) with TRBJ1-1; D is undetermined. V was trimmed by 0 bases and J by 6 bases, leaving 14 bases between them. CDR3 length equals 15 residues. Germline values: CDR1 LGHDT, CDR2 YNNKEL (reference sequence). CDR3 region: CASSQDLFKSAEAFF. Here the CDR3 DNA reads TGTGCCAGCAGCCAAGATTTGTTTAAGAGCGCTGAAGCTTTCTTT.

J is TRBJ2-1 and V is TRBV6-2 or TRBV6-3; 11 positions match TRBD2. There are 16 residues in the CDR3. Losses at the gene ends were 5 bases for V and 8 bases for J; bases not matched to a gene: 11. Germline CDR1 and CDR2: MNHEY and SVGEGT. CDR3 DNA: TGTGCCAGCAGTAACTTAGCGGGAGGGCCCGGTGATGAGCAGTTCTTC. Protein sequence: CASSNLAGGPGDEQFF.

This chain links TRBV11-2 with TRBJ2-1; 11 nucleotides match TRBD2. The germline V gene has CDR1 SGHAT and CDR2 FQNNGV. The V and J ends lost 5 bases and 4 bases, in that order; junction bases with no gene match: 4. The CDR3 has 15 residues. CDR3 sequence (DNA): TGTGCCAGCAGCAAGGGACTAGCGGTATACAATGAGCAGTTCTTC. Its protein is CASSKGLAVYNEQFF. The complete variable domain, with remaining parts taken from reference TRBV11-2 and TRBJ2-1, reads EAGVAQSPRYKIIEKRQSVAFWCNPISGHATLYWYQQILGQGPKLLIQFQNNGVVDDSQLPKDRFSAERLKGVDSTLKIQPAKLEDSAVYLCASSKGLAVYNEQFFGPGTRLTVL.

V and J are TRBV7-2 and TRBJ2-7; TRBD1 agrees at 7 bases. CDR3 size: 14 residues. The V and J ends lost 7 bases and 3 bases, in that order; junction bases with no gene match: 9. CDR1 and CDR2 (germline): SGHTA, FQGNSA. CDR3 sequence reads: CASTLGAGGYEQYF. The CDR3 bases are TGTGCCAGCACCCTAGGGGCAGGGGGCTACGAGCAGTACTTC.

The gene calls are TRBV5-1 and TRBJ2-7; D might be TRBD1 (5 bases). The CDR3 contains 18 residues. The V end lost 0 bases, the J end lost 3 bases, and 22 bases lay between the germline ends. Germline CDR1 reads SGHRS; CDR2 reads YFSETQ. This CDR3 is CASSLAWGRKDTGYEQYF. In nucleotides, the CDR3 is TGCGCCAGCAGCTTGGCCTGGGGTCGGAAGGACACGGGCTACGAGCAGTACTTC.

V and J are TRBV6-1 and TRBJ2-5; TRBD1 aligns across 8 bases. Germline assignment: CDR1 MNHNS and CDR2 SASEGT. J was trimmed by 4 bases and V by 2 bases; bases with no gene match: 9. This CDR3 is 16 amino acids long. In nucleotides, the CDR3 is TGTGCCAGCAGTGAACGAGAGGCAGGGGGCAGAGAGACCCAGTACTTC. It translates to CASSEREAGGRETQYF.